Listed below are T cell receptor beta chains from one sample, sequenced in a study of cytomegalovirus exposure and HLA in healthy donors. The method was immunoSEQ multiplex PCR; TCRdb's version includes in-frame clones alone and lacks a portion of them. The table has about 94,000 clones, roughly three fifths seen once; the top ten hold around 4%. Sequencing used PBMCs. Every receptor here comes from a young man in good health and CMV-seronegative. The CDR3 runs from the conserved cysteine through the conserved F or W. The D gene is left open where the match is weak. Clone size is stated in some rows and not others, as once, few, many or a class when expanded.

j_call clone_size v_call cdr3_length d_call cdr3_aa cdr3_nt
TRBJ1-1 . TRBV15 14 TRBD1 CATSRGTEYTEAFF TGTGCCACCAGCAGGGGGACAGAATACACTGAAGCTTTCTTT
TRBJ2-7 . TRBV10-3 17 TRBD2 CAISGGASGSLAYEQYF TGTGCCATCAGTGGGGGTGCTAGCGGGAGCCTGGCCTACGAGCAGTACTTC
TRBJ2-1 . TRBV7-7 13 . CASSREPGGEQFF TGTGCTAGCAGCCGGGAGCCGGGGGGCGAGCAGTTCTTC
TRBJ1-2 . TRBV5-1 13 TRBD1 CASTTSGGNGYTF TGCGCCAGCACAACTTCAGGGGGCAATGGCTACACCTTC
TRBJ2-7 few TRBV4-3 15 TRBD1 CASSRRGRQSYEQYF TGCGCCAGCAGCCGCAGGGGGCGACAATCCTACGAGCAGTACTTC
TRBJ2-5 few TRBV11-2 17 TRBD2 CASSRTSGRGAREAQYF TGTGCCAGCAGCCGGACTAGCGGGAGGGGAGCCCGGGAGGCCCAGTACTTC
TRBJ1-1 . TRBV6-4 15 TRBD1 CASSDTGGRGTEAFF TGTGCCAGCAGCGATACAGGGGGACGGGGCACTGAAGCTTTCTTT
TRBJ2-3 few TRBV28 15 TRBD1 CASNPRDRHTDTQYF TGTGCCAGCAATCCTAGGGACAGACACACAGATACGCAGTATTTT
TRBJ2-2 . TRBV2 14 TRBD2 CASRPSGSGGELFF TGTGCCAGCAGGCCTAGCGGGAGCGGCGGGGAGCTGTTTTTT
TRBJ2-4 . TRBV10-2 17 . CASSEPGLSGPKNIQYF TGCGCCAGCAGTGAGCCGGGACTCTCCGGTCCCAAAAACATTCAGTACTTC
TRBJ2-2 . TRBV5-1 17 TRBD2 CASSVGRVAGHTGELFF TGCGCCAGCAGCGTCGGGAGGGTAGCGGGACACACCGGGGAGCTGTTTTTT
TRBJ2-1 few TRBV28 18 TRBD2 CASSQNGTSGSYHNEQFF TGTGCCAGCAGCCAGAACGGGACTAGCGGGAGCTATCACAATGAGCAGTTCTTC
TRBJ1-5 . TRBV7-2 15 . CASSPVRGGNQPQHF TGTGCCAGCAGCCCTGTAAGGGGAGGGAATCAGCCCCAGCATTTT
TRBJ2-5 . TRBV29-1 12 . CSQWGGEETQYF TGCAGCCAATGGGGCGGGGAAGAGACCCAGTACTTC
TRBJ2-7 . TRBV10-1 15 . CASSESPTDTYEQYF TGCGCCAGCAGTGAGTCCCCGACAGATACCTACGAGCAGTACTTC
TRBJ2-1 few TRBV11-2 15 . CASSLDVGTYNEQFF TGTGCCAGCAGCTTAGATGTAGGGACTTACAATGAGCAGTTCTTC
TRBJ2-2 . TRBV5-4 18 TRBD2 CASSFGGAGGPSTGELFF TGTGCCAGCAGCTTTGGGGGGGCGGGAGGGCCGAGCACCGGGGAGCTGTTTTTT
TRBJ2-3 . TRBV6-1 16 TRBD2 CASSEAPGGGADTQYF TGTGCCAGCAGTGAAGCCCCGGGAGGGGGGGCGGATACGCAGTATTTT
TRBJ2-2 . TRBV10-3 15 . CAISESGQLTGELFF TGTGCCATCAGTGAGTCAGGACAGTTAACCGGGGAGCTGTTTTTT
TRBJ2-3 . TRBV6-5 16 TRBD1 CASSSTRTGNTDTQYF TGTGCCAGCAGTTCTACCCGGACAGGGAACACAGATACGCAGTATTTT
TRBJ2-7 few TRBV4-1 15 TRBD2 CASSQDLAGGYEQYF TGCGCCAGCAGCCAAGATCTAGCGGGGGGGTACGAGCAGTACTTC
TRBJ2-7 . TRBV27 16 TRBD2 CASSVTAGDLLSEQYF TGTGCCAGCAGCGTTACAGCGGGAGACCTGCTAAGCGAGCAGTACTTC
TRBJ1-2 . TRBV7-6 16 TRBD1 CARGPGQGASNYGYTF TGTGCCAGGGGGCCGGGACAGGGGGCGTCTAACTATGGCTACACCTTC
TRBJ1-5 . TRBV19 17 TRBD1 CASSFTRQGSGNQPQHF TGTGCCAGTAGCTTTACCCGACAGGGGAGCGGGAATCAGCCCCAGCATTTT
TRBJ2-3 . TRBV7-3 14 TRBD1 CASSLIGGADTQYF TGTGCCAGCAGCTTAATAGGGGGCGCAGATACGCAGTATTTT
TRBJ2-7 . TRBV7-9 15 . CASSLTEGGNYEQYF TGTGCCAGCAGTTTGACAGAGGGGGGGAACTACGAGCAGTACTTC
TRBJ1-3 . TRBV7-2 16 . CASSLAYQGRGNTIYF TGTGCCAGCAGCTTAGCATATCAGGGGAGAGGAAACACCATATATTTT
TRBJ1-2 . TRBV19 15 . CASISRDIKRGGYTF TGTGCCAGTATAAGCAGGGACATCAAACGTGGTGGCTACACCTTC
TRBJ2-2 . TRBV7-3 16 . CASSIHSGTSTGELFF TGTGCCAGCAGCATTCATAGCGGTACGAGCACCGGGGAGCTGTTTTTT
TRBJ2-3 . TRBV28 21 TRBD2 CASSILGWTSGSFPSTDTQYF TGTGCCAGCAGTATCCTCGGATGGACTAGCGGGAGTTTTCCTAGCACAGATACGCAGTATTTT
TRBJ2-7 few TRBV2 13 . CASSVYRGYEQYF TGTGCCAGCAGTGTTTATAGAGGCTACGAGCAGTACTTC
TRBJ2-1 few TRBV12-5 14 . CASAPEGNNNEQFF TGTGCTAGTGCCCCGGAGGGTAACAACAATGAGCAGTTCTTC
TRBJ1-5 . TRBV4-1 15 . CASSEKGGLNQPQHF TGCGCCAGCAGCGAAAAAGGGGGTCTCAATCAGCCCCAGCATTTT
TRBJ1-2 . TRBV5-4 14 TRBD1 CASRPGTEQNGYTF TGTGCCAGCCGACCGGGGACAGAACAAAATGGCTACACCTTC
TRBJ2-3 . TRBV14 17 TRBD2 CASSRRTSGGFTDTQYF TGTGCCAGCAGCCGGCGGACTAGCGGGGGATTCACAGATACGCAGTATTTT
TRBJ1-4 . TRBV25-1 11 TRBD1 CASSRDRVKFF TGTGCCAGCAGCCGGGACAGGGTAAAGTTTTTT
TRBJ2-5 . TRBV7-6 15 TRBD1 CASSLAGQHQETQYF TGTGCCAGCAGCTTAGCGGGACAGCACCAAGAGACCCAGTACTTC
TRBJ1-2 . TRBV19 13 . CASLQGYNYGYTF TGTGCCAGTTTACAGGGTTATAACTATGGCTACACCTTC
TRBJ2-3 few TRBV7-2 17 . CASSLSGTRQTRDTQYF TGTGCCAGCAGCCTAAGCGGGACACGGCAGACAAGGGATACGCAGTATTTT
TRBJ2-1 . TRBV10-1 16 TRBD2 CASSESIAGGYNEQFF TGCGCCAGCAGTGAGTCGATAGCGGGAGGTTACAATGAGCAGTTCTTC
TRBJ1-2 few TRBV6-1 13 . CASRDGQRYGYTF TGTGCCAGCAGAGACGGACAGCGCTATGGCTACACCTTC